This entry lists 18 T cell receptor beta chains sequenced from one sample in a study of T cells in Graves' hyperthyroidism and ophthalmopathy. Template material for amplifying TCR beta CDR3 regions consisted of RNA transcripts. The primer set for the first-round RT-PCR of the TCR CDR3 was HTBI. In TCRdb, the multiplex PCR reads were re-called with MiXCR into one record per CDR3 protein. This table has fewer than 900,000 distinct CDR3 sequences, about a sixth appearing once. Specimen: blood. These receptors were collected from a man between 18 and 35 years old with Graves' hyperthyroidism.

This clonotype appeared a few times. The chain is built from TRBV20-1 and TRBJ2-5; the D gene is possibly TRBD1 (6 bases). Per germline, CDR1 DFQATT and CDR2 SNEGSKA (reference sequence). The CDR3 extends over 14 amino acids. Between the trimmed V and J ends, which lost 6 bases and 1 base, there was a span of 15 bases. CDR3 in DNA: TGCAGTGCCGTTGGGGACAACTTCCAAGAGACCCAGTACTTC. Protein product: CSAVGDNFQETQYF.

The V gene is TRBV5-1, the J gene TRBJ2-2, with TRBD2 identical over 9 bases. The germline V gene encodes CDR1 SGHRS and CDR2 YFSETQ. The V segment lost 4 bases and the J segment 6 bases; nucleotides outside the gene matches: 7. This CDR3 is 15 amino acids long. The CDR3 loop reads CASSAGLASAGELFF. As DNA, the CDR3 is TGCGCCAGCAGCGCTGGACTAGCGAGCGCCGGGGAGCTGTTTTTT.

This clonotype was picked up a small number of times. The chain recombines TRBV20-1 with TRBJ2-5, with 14 bases that match TRBD2. The CDR3 spans 17 residues. V gave up 5 bases and J gave up 6 bases; unmatched junction bases: 14. Germline CDR1 reads DFQATT; CDR2 reads SNEGSKA (reference sequence). The CDR3 bases are TGCAGTGCTCCCAGGAAACCGGGACTAGCGGGAGAACAGACCCAGTACTTC. Translating gives CSAPRKPGLAGEQTQYF.

The V call is TRBV20-1, the J call TRBJ1-3; D remains ambiguous. The length of the CDR3 is 13 residues. Trimming took off 5 bases at V and 0 bases at J, with 8 bases between the two ends. Germline V gene data show CDR1 as DFQATT and CDR2 as SNEGSKA (reference sequence). The CDR3 spells CSAPKFSGNTIYF. Here the CDR3 DNA reads TGCAGTGCTCCCAAGTTCTCTGGAAACACCATATATTTT.

This clonotype was seen a few times. This chain links TRBV29-1 with TRBJ2-7; D not resolved. Germline values: CDR1 SQVTM, CDR2 ANQGSEA. The V gene lost 3 bases and the J gene lost 0 bases, with 6 bases spanning the gap. The CDR3 totals 12 residues. This CDR3 reads CSVETGSYEQYF. CDR3 nucleotide sequence: TGCAGCGTTGAGACTGGCTCCTACGAGCAGTACTTC.

This clonotype has just one count. Here the CDR3 DNA reads TGTGCCAGCGCACAGGGCGGAAGCAATCAGCCCCAGCATTTT. Amino acids: CASAQGGSNQPQHF. The V call is TRBV7-9, the J call TRBJ1-5, with D maybe TRBD1 (6 bases). CDR3 length: 14 amino acids. The V gene lost 8 bases and the J gene lost 1 base, with 12 bases spanning the gap. Germline V gene sequence: CDR1 SEHNR, CDR2 FQNEAQ (reference sequence).

Points on this clonotype: A clone one base away is much larger, so this may be a read error. V is TRBV12-3 or TRBV12-4 and J is TRBJ1-1, with D maybe TRBD1 (5 bases). The CDR3 extends over 15 amino acids. The ends were cut back, 6 bases at V and 5 bases at J, with 19 bases in the middle. CDR3 nucleotides: TGTGCCAGCAGCTACGGCAGGGCAGGGAGGACTGAAGCTTTCTTT. Translation gives CASSYGRAGRTEAFF.

This clonotype came up a few times. This chain uses TRBV10-1 with TRBJ2-1; TRBD2 matches 7 bases. Germline trimming cut 1 base from V and 10 bases from J; bases unmatched to any gene: 4. The CDR3 is 13 amino acids. Germline lookup yields CDR1 WNHNN and CDR2 SYGVQD (reference sequence). The CDR3 here is CASSEFAGDEQFF. In DNA form, the CDR3 reads TGCGCCAGCAGTGAGTTTGCGGGAGACGAGCAGTTCTTC.

This clonotype came up a few times. V and J are TRBV5-4 and TRBJ2-5, with a weak D call TRBD2 (5 bases). V was trimmed by 6 bases and J by 7 bases, leaving 19 bases between them. Per the germline V gene, CDR1 is SGHNT and CDR2 is YYREEE (reference sequence). The CDR3 covers 14 residues. CDR3 bases: TGTGCCAGCACCCTAGACGCGGGCAGCGGGACCCAGTACTTC. This gives the protein CASTLDAGSGTQYF.

The chain is built from TRBV14 and TRBJ1-1; D possibly corresponds to TRBD1 (6 bases). V lost 0 bases, J lost 5 bases, and 16 bases lay in between. The CDR3 length is 16 residues. Germline V gene data show CDR1 as SGHDN and CDR2 as FVKESK. The CDR3 spells CASSQDGEGVRTEAFF. Written as DNA, the CDR3 is TGTGCCAGCAGCCAAGATGGGGAGGGGGTGAGGACTGAAGCTTTCTTT.

This chain joins TRBV4-1 and TRBJ2-7; D is possibly TRBD2 (6 bases). V was cut by 1 base and J by 2 bases, with 12 bases left in between. Germline CDR1 reads MGHRA; CDR2 reads YSYEKL. There are 15 residues in the CDR3. CDR3 coding DNA: TGCGCCAGCAGCCAAGGGGCTAGCGAAGCCTACGAGCAGTACTTC. This codes for CASSQGASEAYEQYF.

Concerning this clonotype itself: At one end the junction does not follow the germline gene, possibly because of a read error. J is TRBJ1-5 and V is TRBV15, with D possibly TRBD1 on 5 matching bases. This CDR3 is 12 amino acids long. Germline V lookup: CDR1 LNHNV, CDR2 YYDKDF (reference sequence). In DNA, the CDR3 is TGTGTCACCAGAGGGACGGATCAGCCCCAGCATTTT. It codes for CVTRGTDQPQHF.

This clonotype showed up just a few times. This chain connects TRBV5-5 to TRBJ1-1; 7 bases are shared with TRBD1. The CDR3 runs 11 residues. The ends lost 4 bases at V and 10 bases at J; junction bases unmatched: 4. The germline CDR1 and CDR2 sequences are SGHKS and YYEKEE (reference sequence). CDR3 sequence (DNA): TGTGCCAGCAGCAACAGGGGTAGAGCTTTCTTT. Encoded protein: CASSNRGRAFF.

In this sample, this clonotype turned up a few times. V and J are TRBV9 and TRBJ1-3; D unresolved. The CDR3 is 13 amino acids. V gave up 0 bases and J gave up 2 bases, with 3 bases separating them. Germline V gene lookup returns CDR1 SGDLS and CDR2 YYNGEE. CDR3 coding DNA: TGTGCCAGCAGCGTAGCCCCTGGAAACACCATATATTTT. Protein product: CASSVAPGNTIYF.

The V call is TRBV6-9, the J call TRBJ2-5, with 11 bases identical to TRBD2. The CDR3 consists of 16 residues. Germline CDR1 and CDR2: MNHGY and SVAAGI. Unmatched junction bases numbered 5, after V lost 3 bases and J lost 2 bases. CDR3 amino acids: CASSYGPSGGQETQYF. The DNA for the CDR3 is TGTGCCAGCAGTTACGGTCCTAGCGGGGGGCAAGAGACCCAGTACTTC.

This clonotype was seen a few times. The chain couples TRBV7-9 to TRBJ2-3, with D possibly matching TRBD2 (6 bases). The CDR3 is 13 residues long. Trimming took 8 bases from V and 2 from J, leaving 11 bases between them. Germline V gene sequence: CDR1 SEHNR, CDR2 FQNEAQ (reference sequence). The CDR3 loop is CASAGLFTDTQYF. The CDR3 DNA follows: TGTGCCAGCGCGGGACTTTTCACAGATACGCAGTATTTT.

This clonotype has just one count. J is TRBJ2-7 and V is TRBV19; no definite D call. The germline V gene has CDR1 LNHDA and CDR2 SQIVND (reference sequence). This CDR3 comprises 13 residues. Trimming took off 3 bases at V and 3 bases at J, with 9 bases between the two ends. The CDR3 loop is CASSMMGSYEQYF. CDR3 sequence (DNA): TGTGCCAGTAGTATGATGGGCAGCTACGAGCAGTACTTC.

This clonotype was seen at least ten times. The V gene is TRBV11-3, the J gene TRBJ2-7, with unresolved D. Trimming removed 5 bases at V and 2 bases at J, with 7 bases between. Per germline, CDR1 SGHNT and CDR2 YENEEA. The CDR3 extends over 12 amino acids. CDR3 protein: CASSRLTYEQYF. The CDR3 DNA follows: TGTGCCAGCAGCCGGTTAACCTACGAGCAGTACTTC.